This entry describes one T cell receptor beta chain. The data stem from a study of blood T cell repertoires in COVID-19. Overall study context: PBMCs, B-cell-depleted T cells, or T cells were the source of the cDNA or gDNA that made up the material.

Under the authors' procedure: By means of reference gene primer amplification, nucleated cell counts were estimated. This table comes from immunoSEQ multiplex PCR, and its TCRdb copy is limited to in-frame clones, with some not included. The DNA gave D and trimming, while V, J and clone size come from that table. Among more than 95,000 clones listed, approximately 86% were seen once. Germline V lookup: CDR1 SGHDT, CDR2 YYEEEE. V was pared by 4 bases and J by 4 bases, with 10 bases of the junction left unmatched. The CDR3 covers 16 residues. The sample comprised peripheral blood. J is TRBJ1-3 and V is TRBV5-6; 8 nucleotides agree with TRBD1. This TCR derives from a woman aged 55-70 years in a cohort sampled during active or convalescent COVID-19. CDR3 nucleotides: TGTGCCAGCAGCAGAGGGACAGGCCGCCCAGGAAACACCATATATTTT. Translation gives CASSRGTGRPGNTIYF.